This entry lists 20 T cell receptor beta chains sequenced from one sample in a study of T and B cells in COVID-19 patients. BIOMED2 TRB-A/B primer pools were used in multiplex TRB PCR. In TCRdb, the multiplex PCR reads were re-called with MiXCR into one record per CDR3 protein. The table has 9,900 or so distinct CDR3 sequences, 25% to 30% seen once. Each TRB amplification used about 250-550 ng of genomic DNA from blood. The sequenced sample was blood. These TCRs come from a human donor who had recovered from COVID-19.

Remarks on this clonotype: At one end the junction does not follow the germline gene, possibly because of a read error. This chain uses TRBV5-6 with TRBJ1-2; possible D gene TRBD1, 6 bases. The CDR3 is 15 residues long. The V gene's germline CDR1 is SGHDT and CDR2 YYEEEE. CDR3 in amino acids: CASSLVTAGVYGYTF. Written as DNA, the CDR3 is TGCGCCAGCAGCTTGGTAACAGCAGGGGTTTATGGCTACACCTTC.

A few counts support this clonotype. The chain links TRBV18 to TRBJ2-7; TRBD2 agrees at 7 bases. J was trimmed by 1 base and V by 2 bases; bases with no gene match: 5. Per germline, CDR1 KGHSH and CDR2 LQKENI. The length of the CDR3 is 15 residues. The CDR3 bases are TGTGCCAGCTCACCATCGGGGGGAAGTTCCTACGAGCAGTACTTC. Its protein product is CASSPSGGSSYEQYF.

This clonotype was seen a handful of times. V gene TRBV18 combines with J gene TRBJ2-7; 7 bases are a match to TRBD2. This CDR3 contains 12 residues. Germline lookup yields CDR1 KGHSH and CDR2 LQKENI. Losses at the gene ends were 6 bases for V and 5 bases for J; bases not matched to a gene: 4. Here the CDR3 reads CASSIGGDEQYF. CDR3 DNA: TGTGCCAGCTCGATTGGGGGGGACGAGCAGTACTTC.

The rearrangement joins TRBV27 to TRBJ2-1; either TRBD1 or TRBD2 may supply D (6 bases each). V was pared by 2 bases and J by 12 bases, with 17 bases between. The CDR3 has 14 residues. CDR1 is MNHEY and CDR2 is SMNVEV in the germline V gene (reference sequence). CDR3 nucleotides: TGTGCCAGCAGTTTAGCGTGGGGGGCGGAGGTGCAGTTCTTC. It is translated as CASSLAWGAEVQFF.

The CDR3 DNA reads TGTGCCAGCAGTTACTCTGGCTCGACTACGAAGCAGTACTTC. Its protein product is CASSYSGSTTKQYF. The V gene is TRBV6-2 or TRBV6-3, the J gene TRBJ2-7, with D tentatively TRBD2 (5 bases). V dropped 0 bases and J dropped 8 bases, with 14 bases sitting between them. Germline CDR1 and CDR2: MNHEY and SVGEGT. This CDR3 contains 14 residues.

The genes are TRBV20-1 and TRBJ1-4, with 8 bases fitting TRBD1. Per germline, CDR1 DFQATT and CDR2 SNEGSKA (reference sequence). Trimming cost V 1 base and J 8 bases; bases outside gene matches: 6. The CDR3 runs 14 residues. CDR3 loop: CSARGGSGGEKLFF. The CDR3 DNA reads as TGCAGTGCTAGAGGGGGGTCAGGGGGCGAAAAACTGTTTTTT.

This clonotype was found a few times. This chain uses TRBV19 with TRBJ1-5; 8 bases agree with TRBD1. J gave up 9 bases and V 6 bases, and 7 bases lay outside the gene matches. Germline V gene sequence: CDR1 LNHDA, CDR2 SQIVND (reference sequence). The CDR3 has 13 amino acids. In DNA form, the CDR3 reads TGTGCCAGTAGCGGACAGGGTGGGGGGCCCCAGCATTTT. This encodes CASSGQGGGPQHF.

V and J are TRBV12-3 or TRBV12-4 and TRBJ1-5; D is undetermined. This CDR3 is 16 amino acids long. V lost 6 bases, J lost 2 bases, and 17 bases lay in between. The CDR3: CASSLGSGQGNQPQHF. Written as DNA, the CDR3 is TGTGCCAGCAGCCTAGGGAGCGGCCAGGGCAATCAGCCCCAGCATTTT.

In this sample, this clonotype is medium-sized. The CDR3 nucleotides are TGTGCCAGCAGGGGACAGAGCTCCTACAATGAGCAGTTCTTC. This codes for CASRGQSSYNEQFF. This chain connects TRBV6-5 to TRBJ2-1; 7 bases line up with TRBD1. This CDR3 region has 14 residues. With V trimmed by 6 bases and J by 0 bases, 2 bases remained unmatched. The germline gives CDR1 MNHEY, CDR2 SVGAGI.

This clonotype is categorized as medium-sized. V usage is TRBV6-2 or TRBV6-3 and J usage is TRBJ2-7; 14 bases match TRBD2. The CDR3 is 18 residues long. Germline CDR1 is MNHEY and CDR2 is SVGEGT. The V gene end was trimmed by 2 bases and the J gene end by 4 bases; junction bases not matched to a gene: 10. The CDR3 sequence: CASSYPIGTSGSGYEQYF. Written as DNA, the CDR3 is TGTGCCAGCAGTTACCCTATAGGGACTAGCGGGAGCGGTTACGAGCAGTACTTC.

This chain uses TRBV7-2 with TRBJ2-1; TRBD1 matches at 8 bases. With 5 bases clipped from V and 1 base from J, the junction kept 4 bases outside the gene matches. The CDR3 is made up of 15 amino acids. CDR1 is SGHTA and CDR2 is FQGNSA in the germline V gene. The CDR3, as DNA: TGTGCCAGCAGCGGACAGGGTGAGTCCTACAATGAGCAGTTCTTC. As protein: CASSGQGESYNEQFF.

V and J are TRBV30 and TRBJ1-2, with 7 bases identical to TRBD1. The CDR3 consists of 13 residues. With V trimmed by 5 bases and J by 4 bases, 7 bases remained unmatched. Germline V gene data show CDR1 as GTSNPN and CDR2 as SVGIG (reference sequence). CDR3 region: CAWGAGQLYGYTF. CDR3 DNA sequence: TGTGCCTGGGGGGCGGGACAGCTCTATGGCTACACCTTC.

Comments on this clonotype: This may be a read error, as it is one base from a much larger clone. V usage is TRBV15 and J usage is TRBJ1-3; 7 bases agree with TRBD1. The CDR3 runs 18 residues. The germline V gene encodes CDR1 LNHNV and CDR2 YYDKDF (reference sequence). The DNA for the CDR3 is TGTCCCACCAGCGACCCAGCTCGGGGACAGAACTCTGGAAACACCATATATTTT. As protein: CPTSDPARGQNSGNTIYF.

This clonotype was detected once. The chain uses TRBV20-1 and TRBJ2-1; TRBD2 matches at 10 bases. The J segment lost 6 bases and the V segment lost 5 bases, leaving 10 bases of the junction unmatched. Germline V gene lookup returns CDR1 DFQATT and CDR2 SNEGSKA (reference sequence). The CDR3 has 15 amino acids. The CDR3 DNA reads TGCAGTGCTCCTGGACTAGCGGACCTGGGCAATGAGCAGTTCTTC. It specifies CSAPGLADLGNEQFF.

CDR3 DNA sequence: TGTGCCAGCAGTTCCCGCGGTGGGTCTGTGGATGGCTACACCTTC. This encodes CASSSRGGSVDGYTF. The chain employs TRBV6-6 and TRBJ1-2; unclear D gene. Germline V gene data show CDR1 as MNHNY and CDR2 as SVGAGI (reference sequence). This CDR3 has 15 residues. Trimming cost V 4 bases and J 6 bases, with 18 bases left between them.

The chain has TRBV18 and TRBJ2-3; 15 nucleotides agree with TRBD2. Trimming took 3 bases from V and 6 from J; bases not matched to a gene: 4. The V gene's germline CDR1 is KGHSH and CDR2 LQKENI. This CDR3 is 16 amino acids long. As DNA, the CDR3 is TGTGCCAGCTCACCCCGGACTAGCGGGGGGGAGGATACGCAGTATTTT. Translation gives CASSPRTSGGEDTQYF.

This clonotype is deemed medium-sized. V usage is TRBV29-1 and J usage is TRBJ2-7; 10 bases are shared with TRBD1. This CDR3 has 15 amino acids. V gave up 0 bases and J gave up 7 bases; unmatched junction bases: 9. The germline V gene has CDR1 SQVTM and CDR2 ANQGSEA. In nucleotides, the CDR3 is TGCAGCGTTGAAGATCCCGACAGGGGGCTTCGGGAGCAGTACTTC. It specifies CSVEDPDRGLREQYF.

This clonotype was observed a few times. The CDR3 DNA reads as TGTGCCAGCAGCATCGGTGGTGACCCCTACGAGCAGTACTTC. It translates to CASSIGGDPYEQYF. The rearrangement uses TRBV5-6 and TRBJ2-7, with D uncertain. CDR3 size: 14 residues. Germline V lookup: CDR1 SGHDT, CDR2 YYEEEE. V was shortened by 4 bases and J by 2 bases, with 13 bases between the two germline ends. The variable domain in full, completed from reference TRBV5-6 and TRBJ2-7, reads DAGVTQSPTHLIKTRGQQVTLRCSPKSGHDTVSWYQQALGQGPQFIFQYYEEEERQRGNFPDRFSGHQFPNYSSELNVNALLLGDSALYLCASSIGGDPYEQYFGPGTRLTVT.

With regard to this clonotype: This could be a read error, since a much larger clone is one nucleotide away. The chain carries TRBV27 and TRBJ2-3, with D possibly matching TRBD1 (6 bases). Per germline, CDR1 MNHEY and CDR2 SMNVEV (reference sequence). This CDR3 has 15 amino acids. CDR3 nucleotide sequence: TGTGCCATCAGTTTACGGGTTACAGGGAGAGATACGCAGTATTTT. As protein: CAISLRVTGRDTQYF.

The chain has TRBV7-6 and TRBJ2-3; no reliable D call. Germline V gene data show CDR1 as SGHVS and CDR2 as FNYEAQ. CDR3 length: 12 amino acids. V lost 3 bases to trimming and J lost 2 bases, with 3 bases between them. CDR3 loop: CASSFATDTQYF. The CDR3 DNA sequence: TGTGCCAGCAGCTTCGCCACAGATACGCAGTATTTT.